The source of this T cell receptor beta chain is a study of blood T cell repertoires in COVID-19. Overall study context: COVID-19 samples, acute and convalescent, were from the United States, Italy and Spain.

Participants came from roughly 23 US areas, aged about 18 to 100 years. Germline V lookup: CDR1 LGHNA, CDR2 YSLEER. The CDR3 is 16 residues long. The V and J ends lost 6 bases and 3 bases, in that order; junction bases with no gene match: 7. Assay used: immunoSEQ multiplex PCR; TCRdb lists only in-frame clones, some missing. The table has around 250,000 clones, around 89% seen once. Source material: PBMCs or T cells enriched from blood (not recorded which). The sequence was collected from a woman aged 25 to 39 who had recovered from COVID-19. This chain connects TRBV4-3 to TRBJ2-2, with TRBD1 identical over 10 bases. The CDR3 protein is CASRRTGGLDTGELFF. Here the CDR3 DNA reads TGCGCCAGCAGGAGGACAGGGGGGTTAGACACCGGGGAGCTGTTTTTT.